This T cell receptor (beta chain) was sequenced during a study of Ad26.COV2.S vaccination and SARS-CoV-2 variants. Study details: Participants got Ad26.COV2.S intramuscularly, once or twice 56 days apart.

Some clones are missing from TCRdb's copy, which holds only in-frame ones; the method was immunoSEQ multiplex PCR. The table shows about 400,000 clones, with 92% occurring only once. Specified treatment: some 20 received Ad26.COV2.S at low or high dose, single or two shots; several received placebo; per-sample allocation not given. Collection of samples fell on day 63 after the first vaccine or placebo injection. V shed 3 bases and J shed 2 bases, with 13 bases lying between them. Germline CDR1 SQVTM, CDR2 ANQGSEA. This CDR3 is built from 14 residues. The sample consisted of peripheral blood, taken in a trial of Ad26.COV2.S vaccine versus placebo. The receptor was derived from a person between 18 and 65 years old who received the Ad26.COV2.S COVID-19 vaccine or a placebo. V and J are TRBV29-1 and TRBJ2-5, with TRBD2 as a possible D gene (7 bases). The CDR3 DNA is TGCAGCGTTGACGGGGGGCCCCTACAAGAGACCCAGTACTTC. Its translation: CSVDGGPLQETQYF.